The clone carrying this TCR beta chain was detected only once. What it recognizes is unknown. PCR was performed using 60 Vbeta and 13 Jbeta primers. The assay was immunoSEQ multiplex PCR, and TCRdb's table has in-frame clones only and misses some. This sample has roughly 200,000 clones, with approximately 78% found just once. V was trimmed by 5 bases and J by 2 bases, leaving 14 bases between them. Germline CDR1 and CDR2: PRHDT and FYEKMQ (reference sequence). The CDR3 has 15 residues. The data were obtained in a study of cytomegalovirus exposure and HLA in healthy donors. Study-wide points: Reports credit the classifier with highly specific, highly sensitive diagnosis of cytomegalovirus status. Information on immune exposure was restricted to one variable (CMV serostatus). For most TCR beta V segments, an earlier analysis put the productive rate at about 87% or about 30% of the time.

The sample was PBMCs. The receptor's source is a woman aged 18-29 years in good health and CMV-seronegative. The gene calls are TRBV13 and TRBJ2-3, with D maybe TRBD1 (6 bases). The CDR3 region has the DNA TGTGCCAGCAGCCGCTACGGACAGTCCACAGATACGCAGTATTTT. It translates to CASSRYGQSTDTQYF.